A single sample gave rise to the 17 T cell receptor beta chains below, sequenced in a study of cytomegalovirus exposure and HLA in healthy donors. In the PCR, 60 Vbeta and 13 Jbeta primers were used. The repertoire was sequenced with immunoSEQ multiplex PCR; TCRdb's copy has only in-frame clones and lacks some. The table includes about 200,000 clones, around four fifths detected once. Sequencing used PBMCs. The receptors come from a man over 45 in good health and CMV-seronegative.

The rearrangement joins TRBV7-6 to TRBJ1-2, with D possibly matching TRBD1 (6 bases). This CDR3 has 16 residues. Trimming left V 5 bases short and J 0 bases short, with 16 bases between. Looked up from germline, CDR1 is SGHVS and CDR2 is FNYEAQ. CDR3 protein: CASSPYGGSTNYGYTF. The CDR3, as DNA: TGTGCCAGCAGCCCCTATGGGGGCAGCACTAACTATGGCTACACCTTC.

CDR3 DNA: TGTGCCAGCAGTCGGGGACTAGCGAAGGGGACAGATACGCAGTATTTT. This sequence encodes CASSRGLAKGTDTQYF. This chain joins TRBV6-4 and TRBJ2-3, with TRBD2 identical over 10 bases. V gave up 5 bases and J gave up 3 bases; unmatched junction bases: 8. Germline loops: CDR1 MRHNA, CDR2 SNTAGT. CDR3 length equals 16 residues.

The chain links TRBV6-1 to TRBJ2-7, with 10 bases aligning to TRBD1. This CDR3 region has 15 residues. Germline loops: CDR1 MNHNS, CDR2 SASEGT. With 4 bases clipped from V and 2 bases from J, the junction kept 5 bases outside the gene matches. This CDR3 is CASSASGTGAYEQYF. The CDR3 DNA follows: TGTGCCAGCAGTGCTTCCGGGACAGGGGCCTACGAGCAGTACTTC.

As concerns this clone: The junction departs from germline at one end; a sequencing error may be responsible. The sample has other DNA sequences that encode this CDR3 too. The V and J genes are TRBV6-5 and TRBJ1-1; 9 bases fit TRBD1. The CDR3 spans 15 residues. The germline gives CDR1 MNHEY, CDR2 SVGAGI. CDR3 in DNA: TGTGCCAGCATTTGGACAGGGGCCATGAACACTGAAGCCTTCTTT. Translating gives CASIWTGAMNTEAFF.

This clone was observed a single time. The rearrangement links TRBV10-2 to TRBJ2-1; no firm D call. This CDR3 comprises 15 residues. Trimming cost V 3 bases and J 0 bases, with 9 bases left between them. The V gene's germline CDR1 is WSHSY and CDR2 SAAADI. Written as DNA, the CDR3 is TGCGCCAGCAGTGAACAGTCGAGCTCCTACAATGAGCAGTTCTTC. Amino acids: CASSEQSSSYNEQFF.

The chain has TRBV5-6 and TRBJ2-7; D is uncertain. CDR1 and CDR2 from the germline V gene are SGHDT and YYEEEE. V lost 1 base and J 4 bases, leaving 9 bases between the germline ends. CDR3 length: 13 amino acids. CDR3 in amino acids: CASSLIRGYEQYF. CDR3 nucleotides: TGTGCCAGCAGCTTGATCCGCGGATACGAGCAGTACTTC.

The chain combines TRBV6-5 with TRBJ2-7; 7 bases line up with TRBD1. J lost 0 bases, V lost 5 bases, and 7 bases had no gene match. The CDR3 spans 15 residues. The germline gives CDR1 MNHEY, CDR2 SVGAGI. Here the CDR3 DNA reads TGTGCCAGCAGTGCCGGGACAGCGAGCTCCTACGAGCAGTACTTC. Amino acid sequence: CASSAGTASSYEQYF.

The chain recombines TRBV7-3 with TRBJ2-3, with no clear D. Trimming shortened V by 5 bases and J by 2 bases, and 5 bases separated the two germline ends. Germline CDR1 and CDR2: SGHTA and FQGTGA. The CDR3 runs 12 residues. DNA for the CDR3: TGTGCCAGCAGCGAGTCCACAGATACGCAGTATTTT. Its protein is CASSESTDTQYF.

This chain links TRBV5-1 with TRBJ1-1; D might be TRBD1 (5 bases). Germline lookup yields CDR1 SGHRS and CDR2 YFSETQ. The CDR3 has 15 amino acids. Between the trimmed V and J ends, which lost 0 bases and 1 base, there was a span of 10 bases. The CDR3 here is CASSLEGAGNTEAFF. CDR3 nucleotides: TGCGCCAGCAGCTTGGAAGGGGCAGGGAACACTGAAGCTTTCTTT.

This chain connects TRBV2 to TRBJ2-7, with TRBD2 as a possible D gene (6 bases). The CDR3 loop spans 15 amino acids. The germline V and J ends were trimmed by 6 bases and 2 bases, with 17 bases remaining between them. Looked up from germline, CDR1 is SNHLY and CDR2 is FYNNEI. Written as DNA, the CDR3 is TGTGCCAGCAGCAAAACCGGGAGCATGACCTACGAGCAGTACTTC. Translated: CASSKTGSMTYEQYF.

This chain links TRBV28 with TRBJ2-7; D may be TRBD1 (6 bases). The germline V gene has CDR1 MDHEN and CDR2 SYDVKM. The CDR3 is 14 amino acids. Trimming left V 4 bases short and J 5 bases short, with 15 bases between. CDR3 residues: CASSWSQGIHEQYF. The DNA for the CDR3 is TGTGCCAGCAGTTGGTCACAGGGTATCCACGAGCAGTACTTC.

Turning to this clone: The same CDR3 can be traced to other DNA sequences in this sample. This rearrangement joins TRBV5-1 to TRBJ1-1; D uncertain. CDR3 length equals 15 residues. Germline CDR1 is SGHRS and CDR2 is YFSETQ. Deletions cut 0 bases from V and 1 base from J, with 10 bases between. The CDR3 nucleotides are TGCGCCAGCAGCTTGGTTGGAGGAGGGAACACTGAAGCTTTCTTT. It codes for CASSLVGGGNTEAFF.

The chain links TRBV11-2 to TRBJ2-7, with 8 bases fitting TRBD2. Unmatched junction bases numbered 2, after V lost 2 bases and J lost 2 bases. The germline CDR1 and CDR2 sequences are SGHAT and FQNNGV. This CDR3 contains 14 residues. The CDR3: CASSLPGGPYEQYF. CDR3 nucleotides: TGTGCCAGCAGCTTACCGGGAGGGCCCTACGAGCAGTACTTC.

The V call is TRBV28, the J call TRBJ2-5, with D maybe TRBD1 (5 bases). Near its end, the DNA agrees better with TRBJ2-7, so the J call may be wrong. The CDR3 has 15 residues. The germline gives CDR1 MDHEN, CDR2 SYDVKM. In nucleotides, the CDR3 is TGTGCCAGCAGCCTACGGATGAGACAGTCCTACGAGCAGTACTTC. It is translated as CASSLRMRQSYEQYF.

The V call is TRBV28, the J call TRBJ2-5; 9 bases are a match to TRBD1. The V gene's germline CDR1 is MDHEN and CDR2 SYDVKM. The V segment lost 6 bases and the J segment 5 bases; nucleotides outside the gene matches: 7. The CDR3 contains 14 residues. In DNA form, the CDR3 reads TGTGCCAGCAGGGGGGACAGGGACGGTGAGACCCAGTACTTC. Translated, it gives CASRGDRDGETQYF.

The chain combines TRBV28 with TRBJ1-5; D is ambiguous. Trimming removed 9 bases from V and 3 bases from J, with 6 bases in between. The CDR3 covers 11 residues. Germline V gene lookup returns CDR1 MDHEN and CDR2 SYDVKM. The CDR3 region has the DNA TGTGCCAGTTTCCACAATCAGCCCCAGCATTTT. Protein: CASFHNQPQHF.

This clone has just a few counts. The rearrangement uses TRBV2 and TRBJ1-5; no firm D call. Per the germline V gene, CDR1 is SNHLY and CDR2 is FYNNEI. V dropped 6 bases and J dropped 4 bases, with 16 bases sitting between them. The CDR3 totals 15 residues. The CDR3 DNA follows: TGTGCCAGCAGCCCGCCGCCGGACTGGAATCAGCCCCAGCATTTT. Its protein is CASSPPPDWNQPQHF.